Each of the 30 T cell receptor beta chains below was sequenced from the same sample in a study of shared clonotypes between healthy human individuals. Profiled with immunoSEQ multiplex PCR; TCRdb holds only in-frame clones, not every one. The table has roughly 2.2 million clones, approximately 95% seen once. The sequenced material came from naive CD4+ T cells from PBMCs. Subset of the sample: CD45RA+ positively selected. These receptor sequences come from a young man in good health. Some clones in this sample may be carry-over from other donors' samples.

The chain joins TRBV19 to TRBJ2-1, with D perhaps given as TRBD1 or TRBD2 (5 bases each). The germline V and J ends were trimmed by 7 bases and 10 bases, with 17 bases remaining between them. The CDR3 sequence is 13 residues long. Germline V gene lookup returns CDR1 LNHDA and CDR2 SQIVND (reference sequence). The CDR3 DNA follows: TGTGCCAGTACTTCCGGGACGGGGACGGAGCAGTTCTTC. This encodes CASTSGTGTEQFF.

The gene calls are TRBV7-9 and TRBJ2-2; D unresolved. Germline-derived CDR1 and CDR2 are SEHNR and FQNEAQ (reference sequence). This CDR3 contains 16 residues. Deletions cut 0 bases from V and 5 bases from J, with 13 bases between. The CDR3: CASSLATLQSTGELFF. The CDR3 DNA follows: TGTGCCAGCAGCTTAGCGACCCTACAGTCGACCGGGGAGCTGTTTTTT. The entire variable domain, with the rest obtained from reference TRBV7-9 and TRBJ2-2, is as follows: DTGVSQNPRHKITKRGQNVTFRCDPISEHNRLYWYRQTLGQGPEFLTYFQNEAQLEKSRLLSDRFSAERPKGSFSTLEIQRTEQGDSAMYLCASSLATLQSTGELFFGEGSRLTVL.

The J gene is TRBJ2-5, the V gene TRBV7-2, with 8 nucleotides matching TRBD1. Germline loops: CDR1 SGHTA, CDR2 FQGNSA. The CDR3 has 15 amino acids. Trimming cost V 5 bases and J 1 base; bases outside gene matches: 6. The CDR3 coding sequence is TGTGCCAGCAGCCGAACGACAGGGGCCCAAGAGACCCAGTACTTC. As protein: CASSRTTGAQETQYF.

This sequence joins TRBV5-1 and TRBJ2-2; TRBD2 agrees at 10 bases. Trimming removed 2 bases from V and 0 bases from J; junction bases left unmatched: 4. The germline V gene has CDR1 SGHRS and CDR2 YFSETQ. The CDR3 is made up of 17 amino acids. This chain's CDR3 is CASSFRTSGANTGELFF. The CDR3 region has the DNA TGCGCCAGCAGCTTCCGGACTAGCGGAGCGAACACCGGGGAGCTGTTTTTT.

V and J are TRBV5-4 and TRBJ2-7; tentatively, D is TRBD1 or TRBD2 (5 bases each). Germline V gene sequence: CDR1 SGHNT, CDR2 YYREEE (reference sequence). This CDR3 is built from 15 residues. V was cut by 4 bases and J by 3 bases, with 17 bases left in between. The CDR3 bases are TGTGCCAGCAGCGTCAACCCCGGGACGATCTACGAGCAGTACTTC. Amino acid sequence: CASSVNPGTIYEQYF.

The CDR3 DNA is TGTGCCAGCAGCAGAGCGGGAGTCTCCCAAGAGACCCAGTACTTC. It translates to CASSRAGVSQETQYF. This chain links TRBV7-8 with TRBJ2-5, with 8 bases identical to TRBD2. The V gene's germline CDR1 is SGHVS and CDR2 FQNEAQ. The length of the CDR3 is 15 residues. The V and J ends lost 5 bases and 1 base, in that order; junction bases with no gene match: 6. Full variable domain (remainder filled in from reference TRBV7-8 and TRBJ2-5): GAGVSQSPRYKVAKRGQDVALRCDPISGHVSLFWYQQALGQGPEFLTYFQNEAQLDKSGLPSDRFFAERPEGSVSTLKIQRTQQEDSAVYLCASSRAGVSQETQYFGPGTRLLVL.

The chain uses TRBV4-2 and TRBJ2-5; D ambiguous. V was pared by 2 bases and J by 10 bases, with 20 bases between. CDR1 and CDR2 (germline): LGHNA, YNFKEQ. The CDR3 is 15 residues long. The CDR3 is CASSQLLGSVVVQYF. The CDR3 region has the DNA TGTGCCAGCAGCCAACTTTTGGGTAGTGTTGTGGTCCAGTACTTC.

Details on this clone: The sample contains more than one DNA sequence encoding this CDR3. The J gene is TRBJ1-1, the V gene TRBV7-9, with D uncertain. Looked up from germline, CDR1 is SEHNR and CDR2 is FQNEAQ (reference sequence). V lost 1 base and J 2 bases, leaving 5 bases between the germline ends. This CDR3 comprises 13 residues. The CDR3 loop reads CASSLVANTEAFF. CDR3 bases: TGTGCCAGCAGCTTAGTAGCCAACACTGAAGCTTTCTTT. Variable domain in full (rest from reference TRBV7-9 and TRBJ1-1): DTGVSQNPRHKITKRGQNVTFRCDPISEHNRLYWYRQTLGQGPEFLTYFQNEAQLEKSRLLSDRFSAERPKGSFSTLEIQRTEQGDSAMYLCASSLVANTEAFFGQGTRLTVV.

The V call is TRBV5-1, the J call TRBJ1-4; D is unresolved. CDR3 length: 14 amino acids. V lost 5 bases, J lost 0 bases, and 8 bases lay in between. CDR1 is SGHRS and CDR2 is YFSETQ in the germline V gene. CDR3 region: CASRVGSTNEKLFF. CDR3 DNA: TGCGCCAGCAGGGTGGGGTCAACTAATGAAAAACTGTTTTTT.

Concerning this clone: Within the sample, other DNA sequences also encode this same CDR3. V gene TRBV5-6 combines with J gene TRBJ2-5; D not certain. Trimming took 0 bases from V and 4 from J, leaving 7 bases between them. The CDR3 spans 13 residues. In germline, CDR1 is SGHDT, CDR2 YYEEEE. DNA for the CDR3: TGTGCCAGCAGCTTGGGAGGTGGAGAGACCCAGTACTTC. Translating it yields CASSLGGGETQYF. The whole variable domain, filled in from reference TRBV5-6 and TRBJ2-5, reads DAGVTQSPTHLIKTRGQQVTLRCSPKSGHDTVSWYQQALGQGPQFIFQYYEEEERQRGNFPDRFSGHQFPNYSSELNVNALLLGDSALYLCASSLGGGETQYFGPGTRLLVL.

This sequence joins TRBV9 and TRBJ1-2; D possibly corresponds to TRBD1 (5 bases). Trimming pared 4 bases from V and 3 bases from J, leaving 22 bases between. This CDR3 is 17 amino acids long. Per germline, CDR1 SGDLS and CDR2 YYNGEE. CDR3 bases: TGTGCCAGCAGCCCCCGGATAGGGGTTAGTATTGACTATGGCTACACCTTC. It yields the protein CASSPRIGVSIDYGYTF.

The chain combines TRBV7-9 with TRBJ1-5; the D gene is possibly TRBD1 (6 bases). Germline assignment: CDR1 SEHNR and CDR2 FQNEAQ (reference sequence). The CDR3 has 13 residues. V shed 6 bases and J shed 4 bases, with 10 bases lying between them. Written as DNA, the CDR3 is TGTGCCAGCAGGCCTACAGGGAATCAGCCCCAGCATTTT. Encoded protein: CASRPTGNQPQHF. Full variable domain (outside the CDR3, taken from reference TRBV7-9 and TRBJ1-5): DTGVSQNPRHKITKRGQNVTFRCDPISEHNRLYWYRQTLGQGPEFLTYFQNEAQLEKSRLLSDRFSAERPKGSFSTLEIQRTEQGDSAMYLCASRPTGNQPQHFGDGTRLSIL.

V is TRBV11-3 and J is TRBJ2-1; 9 nucleotides line up with TRBD2. CDR1 is SGHNT, CDR2 YENEEA, per germline. The V segment lost 4 bases and the J segment 14 bases; nucleotides outside the gene matches: 15. This CDR3 is 15 amino acids long. This chain's CDR3 is CASSSVSGSGAREFF. The DNA for the CDR3 is TGTGCCAGCAGCTCCGTTAGCGGGAGCGGCGCGAGGGAGTTCTTC.

The genes are TRBV5-1 and TRBJ2-1; maybe TRBD2 (6 bases). Looked up from germline, CDR1 is SGHRS and CDR2 is YFSETQ. The CDR3 has 17 residues. V was shortened by 3 bases and J by 5 bases, with 21 bases between the two germline ends. CDR3 in amino acids: CASSWGTANTLHNEQFF. CDR3 nucleotide sequence: TGCGCCAGCAGCTGGGGGACTGCGAATACATTGCACAATGAGCAGTTCTTC.

The chain links TRBV5-4 to TRBJ2-1; D uncertain. Looked up from germline, CDR1 is SGHNT and CDR2 is YYREEE (reference sequence). The CDR3 spans 13 residues. Trimming stripped 4 bases from V and 9 bases from J, with 14 bases between. CDR3 loop: CASSPDWMGEQFF. CDR3 DNA: TGTGCCAGCAGCCCCGATTGGATGGGTGAGCAGTTCTTC.

CDR3 residues: CASSLGWEPLAKNIQYF. DNA for the CDR3: TGCGCCAGCAGCCTCGGATGGGAACCACTAGCCAAAAACATTCAGTACTTC. This sequence joins TRBV5-1 and TRBJ2-4; D unresolved. Germline lookup yields CDR1 SGHRS and CDR2 YFSETQ. The ends were cut back, 4 bases at V and 0 bases at J, with 17 bases in the middle. The CDR3 has 17 amino acids.

J is TRBJ1-4 and V is TRBV18, with 9 bases fitting TRBD1. The V and J ends lost 2 bases and 4 bases, in that order; junction bases with no gene match: 2. The germline V gene encodes CDR1 KGHSH and CDR2 LQKENI. CDR3 length: 15 residues. The CDR3 reads CASSPGQGINEKLFF. The CDR3 DNA reads TGTGCCAGCTCACCAGGACAGGGGATTAATGAAAAACTGTTTTTT.

The chain combines TRBV7-3 with TRBJ1-2; TRBD1 matches 7 bases. Trimming at V came to 0 bases and at J to 4 bases, leaving 5 bases not matched to a gene. Germline values: CDR1 SGHTA, CDR2 FQGTGA. The CDR3 has 15 amino acids. The DNA for the CDR3 is TGTGCCAGCAGCTTAACTGGGGACAGCCTCTATGGCTACACCTTC. It codes for CASSLTGDSLYGYTF.

With regard to this clone: A clone one base away is much larger, so this may be a read error. The rearrangement joins TRBV7-9 to TRBJ2-7; the D is unclear. Trimming removed 1 base from V and 5 bases from J, with 3 bases in between. The V gene's germline CDR1 is SEHNR and CDR2 FQNEAQ (reference sequence). The CDR3 spans 11 residues. This chain's CDR3 is CASSLVNEQYF. The CDR3 bases are TGTGCCAGCAGCTTAGTCAACGAGCAGTACTTC.

The chain has TRBV7-2 and TRBJ1-5; a weak D match, TRBD1 (5 bases). This CDR3 is 14 amino acids long. CDR1 and CDR2 from the germline V gene are SGHTA and FQGNSA. V lost 0 bases to trimming and J lost 5 bases, with 8 bases between them. CDR3 in amino acids: CASSLAGADQPQHF. The CDR3 DNA sequence: TGTGCCAGCAGCTTAGCAGGGGCCGATCAGCCCCAGCATTTT.

This clone was seen only once. V gene TRBV11-2 combines with J gene TRBJ2-1; no clear D gene. This CDR3 is 15 amino acids long. CDR1 is SGHAT, CDR2 FQNNGV, per germline. Trimming removed 2 bases from V and 6 bases from J, with 14 bases in between. The DNA of the CDR3 is TGTGCCAGCAGCTTACGGGTAACAGAAGGCAATGAGCAGTTCTTC. Its translation is CASSLRVTEGNEQFF.

This rearrangement joins TRBV11-2 to TRBJ2-3; D call uncertain. Germline CDR1 reads SGHAT; CDR2 reads FQNNGV. The CDR3 covers 13 residues. Here the CDR3 reads CARPWESTDTQYF. CDR3 DNA: TGTGCTAGGCCGTGGGAAAGCACAGATACGCAGTATTTT.

The rearrangement links TRBV15 to TRBJ1-4; a possible D gene is TRBD1 (5 bases). The germline gives CDR1 LNHNV, CDR2 YYDKDF (reference sequence). The ends were cut back, 2 bases at V and 8 bases at J, with 15 bases in the middle. This CDR3 has 15 residues. The CDR3 DNA reads TGTGCCACCAGCAGAAATATCCAGGGCCGGGAAAAACTGTTTTTT. Translating it yields CATSRNIQGREKLFF.

The chain carries TRBV28 and TRBJ2-5, with TRBD2 matching 7 bases. The CDR3 has 13 amino acids. Germline CDR1 reads MDHEN; CDR2 reads SYDVKM. The junction had 6 bases not matched to a gene; V was cut back by 6 bases and J by 5 bases. CDR3 region: CASRASGVETQYF. The CDR3 region has the DNA TGTGCCAGCAGAGCTAGCGGCGTTGAGACCCAGTACTTC.

Concerning this clone itself: The same CDR3 can be traced to other DNA sequences in this sample. V and J are TRBV9 and TRBJ2-3; D might be TRBD2 (5 bases). The CDR3 loop spans 15 amino acids. V was pared by 0 bases and J by 4 bases, with 12 bases between. The germline V gene encodes CDR1 SGDLS and CDR2 YYNGEE. The CDR3: CASSVGLAGADTQYF. The DNA for the CDR3 is TGTGCCAGCAGCGTAGGGCTAGCCGGGGCAGATACGCAGTATTTT.

The genes are TRBV29-1 and TRBJ2-7; TRBD1 matches 9 bases. This CDR3 has 14 residues. Germline CDR1 and CDR2: SQVTM and ANQGSEA. J lost 5 bases, V lost 7 bases, and 12 bases had no gene match. The DNA of the CDR3 is TGCAGCGGATGGACAGGGGCAAAGGGGGACGAGCAGTACTTC. Translating gives CSGWTGAKGDEQYF.

About this clone: Other DNA sequences in the same sample also yield this CDR3. The chain links TRBV15 to TRBJ2-7; D uncertain. V lost 0 bases and J lost 3, with 9 bases in between. Germline loops: CDR1 LNHNV, CDR2 YYDKDF (reference sequence). There are 14 residues in the CDR3. The CDR3 DNA follows: TGTGCCACCAGCAGAGATCGGGCCAGCTACGAGCAGTACTTC. This encodes CATSRDRASYEQYF.

The chain recombines TRBV5-5 with TRBJ2-1; no definite D call. This CDR3 comprises 14 residues. V lost 2 bases and J lost 5, with 11 bases in between. The V gene's germline CDR1 is SGHKS and CDR2 YYEKEE (reference sequence). The CDR3 sequence is CASSLFSRDNEQFF. The CDR3 region has the DNA TGTGCCAGCAGCTTATTTTCCCGGGACAATGAGCAGTTCTTC.

V gene TRBV6-5 combines with J gene TRBJ2-7; D is unclear. Germline CDR1 and CDR2: MNHEY and SVGAGI. The CDR3 consists of 15 residues. The germline V and J ends were trimmed by 7 bases and 0 bases, with 16 bases remaining between them. CDR3 bases: TGTGCCAGCACCCCCTTGAGGAGTTCCTCCTACGAGCAGTACTTC. Protein: CASTPLRSSSYEQYF.

The chain joins TRBV9 to TRBJ2-5, with 8 bases identical to TRBD2. V trimming: 4 bases; J trimming: 5 bases; junction bases outside the gene matches: 7. CDR3 length: 14 residues. Germline CDR1 SGDLS, CDR2 YYNGEE. The CDR3 region has the DNA TGTGCCAGCAGCACTGGGACTAGGTGGGAGACCCAGTACTTC. Amino acids: CASSTGTRWETQYF.